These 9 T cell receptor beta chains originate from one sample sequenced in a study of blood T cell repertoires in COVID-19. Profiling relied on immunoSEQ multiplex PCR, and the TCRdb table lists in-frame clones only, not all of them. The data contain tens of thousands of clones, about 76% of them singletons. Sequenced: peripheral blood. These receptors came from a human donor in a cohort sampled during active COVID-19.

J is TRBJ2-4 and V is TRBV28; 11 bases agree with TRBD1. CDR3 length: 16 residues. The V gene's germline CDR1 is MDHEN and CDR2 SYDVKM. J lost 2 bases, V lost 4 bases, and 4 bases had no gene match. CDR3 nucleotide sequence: TGTGCCAGCAGTTGGACAGGGGGCAGGACCAAAAACATTCAGTACTTC. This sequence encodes CASSWTGGRTKNIQYF.

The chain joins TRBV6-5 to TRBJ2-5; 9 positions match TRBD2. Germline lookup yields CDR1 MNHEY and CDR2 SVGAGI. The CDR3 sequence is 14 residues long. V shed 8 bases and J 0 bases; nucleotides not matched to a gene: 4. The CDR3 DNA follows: TGTGCCAGCCGACTAGCGGTGAACCAAGAGACCCAGTACTTC. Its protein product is CASRLAVNQETQYF.

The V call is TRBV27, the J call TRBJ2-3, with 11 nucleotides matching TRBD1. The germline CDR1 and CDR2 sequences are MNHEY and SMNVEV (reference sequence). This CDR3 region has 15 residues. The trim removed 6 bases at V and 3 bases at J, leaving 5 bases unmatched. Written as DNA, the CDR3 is TGTGCCAGCAGCAAAAGGGACAGGGGGACAGATACGCAGTATTTT. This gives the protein CASSKRDRGTDTQYF.

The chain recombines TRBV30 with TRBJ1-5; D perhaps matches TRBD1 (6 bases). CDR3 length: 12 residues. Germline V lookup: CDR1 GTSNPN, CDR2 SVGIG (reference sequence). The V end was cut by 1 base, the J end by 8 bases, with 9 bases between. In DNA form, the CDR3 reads TGTGCCTGGAGTGGCAGGGGCAAGCCCCAGCATTTT. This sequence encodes CAWSGRGKPQHF.

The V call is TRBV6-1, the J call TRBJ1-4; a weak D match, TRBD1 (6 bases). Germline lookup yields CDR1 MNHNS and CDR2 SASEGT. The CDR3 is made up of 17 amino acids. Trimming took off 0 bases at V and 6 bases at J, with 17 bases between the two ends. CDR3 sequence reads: CASSEAALGGGYEKLFF. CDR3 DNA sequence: TGTGCCAGCAGTGAAGCGGCCCTCGGGGGGGGCTATGAAAAACTGTTTTTT.

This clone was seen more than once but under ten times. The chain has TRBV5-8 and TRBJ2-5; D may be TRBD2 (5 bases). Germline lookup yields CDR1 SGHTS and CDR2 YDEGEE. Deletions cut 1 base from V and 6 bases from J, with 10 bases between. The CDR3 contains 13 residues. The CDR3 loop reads CASSLPGRQTQYF. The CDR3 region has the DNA TGTGCCAGCAGCTTGCCGGGGAGACAGACCCAGTACTTC.

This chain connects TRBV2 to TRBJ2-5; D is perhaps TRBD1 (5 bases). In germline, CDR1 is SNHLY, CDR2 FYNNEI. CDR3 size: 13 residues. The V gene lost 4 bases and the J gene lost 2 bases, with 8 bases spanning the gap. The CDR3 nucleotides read TGTGCCAGCAGTGTTCGACAGCAAGAGACCCAGTACTTC. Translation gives CASSVRQQETQYF. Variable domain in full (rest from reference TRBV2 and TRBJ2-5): EPEVTQTPSHQVTQMGQEVILRCVPISNHLYFYWYRQILGQKVEFLVSFYNNEISEKSEIFDDQFSVERPDGSNFTLKIRSTKLEDSAMYFCASSVRQQETQYFGPGTRLLVL.

The CDR3 nucleotides are TGTGCCAGCTCCAGGGGGACAACTAATGAAAAACTGTTTTTT. Amino acid sequence: CASSRGTTNEKLFF. The chain combines TRBV18 with TRBJ1-4; TRBD1 matches at 7 bases. J gave up 0 bases and V 6 bases, and 1 base lay outside the gene matches. The CDR3 length is 14 residues. Germline CDR1 is KGHSH and CDR2 is LQKENI.

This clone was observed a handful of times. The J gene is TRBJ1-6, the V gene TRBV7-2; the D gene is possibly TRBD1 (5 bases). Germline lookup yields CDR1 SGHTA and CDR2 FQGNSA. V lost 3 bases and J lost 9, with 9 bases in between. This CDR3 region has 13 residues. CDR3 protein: CASSFGASSPLHF. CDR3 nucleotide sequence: TGTGCCAGCAGCTTTGGGGCAAGTTCACCCCTCCACTTT.